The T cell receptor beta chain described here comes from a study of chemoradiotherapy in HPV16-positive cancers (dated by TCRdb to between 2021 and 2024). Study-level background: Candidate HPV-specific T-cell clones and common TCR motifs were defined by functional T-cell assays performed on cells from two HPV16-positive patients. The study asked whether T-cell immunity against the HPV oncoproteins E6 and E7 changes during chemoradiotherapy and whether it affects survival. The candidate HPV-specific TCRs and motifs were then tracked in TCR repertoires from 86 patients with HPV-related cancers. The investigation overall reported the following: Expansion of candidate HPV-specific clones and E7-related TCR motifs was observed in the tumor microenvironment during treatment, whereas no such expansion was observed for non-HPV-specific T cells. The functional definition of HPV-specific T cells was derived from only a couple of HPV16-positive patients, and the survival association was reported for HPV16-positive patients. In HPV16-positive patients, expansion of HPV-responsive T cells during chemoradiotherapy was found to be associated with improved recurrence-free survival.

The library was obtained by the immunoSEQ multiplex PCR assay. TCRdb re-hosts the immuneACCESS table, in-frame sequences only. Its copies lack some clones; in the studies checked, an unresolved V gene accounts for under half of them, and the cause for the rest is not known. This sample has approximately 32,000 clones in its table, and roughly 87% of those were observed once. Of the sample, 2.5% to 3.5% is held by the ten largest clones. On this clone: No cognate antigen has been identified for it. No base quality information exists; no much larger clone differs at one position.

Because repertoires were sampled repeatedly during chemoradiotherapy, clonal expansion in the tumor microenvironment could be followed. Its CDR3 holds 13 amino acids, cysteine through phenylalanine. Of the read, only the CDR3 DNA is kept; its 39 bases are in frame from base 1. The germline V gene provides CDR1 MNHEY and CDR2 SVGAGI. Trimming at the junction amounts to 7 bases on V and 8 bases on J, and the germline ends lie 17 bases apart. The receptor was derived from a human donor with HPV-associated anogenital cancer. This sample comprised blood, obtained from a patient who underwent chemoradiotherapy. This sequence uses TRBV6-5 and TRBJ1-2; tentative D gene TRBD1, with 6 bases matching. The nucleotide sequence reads TGTGCCAGCACCCGGGGGGCGGATCTAGGCTACACCTTC. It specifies CASTRGADLGYTF.